These 31 T cell receptor beta chains were sequenced from one sample in a study of T cell repertoires in cytomegalovirus infection. In TCRdb, the reads were re-called with MiXCR into one record per CDR3 protein. The table lists around 550,000 distinct CDR3 sequences, 26% of them singletons, with approximately 13% in the top ten. Sequencing was carried out using PBMCs. These receptors were taken from a human donor in good health (CMV status not recorded). Some clones in this sample may be carry-over from other donors' samples.

The table lists this clonotype with a few counts. This chain uses TRBV7-8 with TRBJ2-7; D gene uncertain. The CDR3 length is 14 residues. V shed 2 bases and J shed 1 base, with 9 bases lying between them. CDR1 and CDR2 (germline): SGHVS, FQNEAQ. DNA of the CDR3: TGTGCCAGCAGCTTAATGGGCAGGTCCTACGAGCAGTACGTC. It specifies CASSLMGRSYEQYV.

This clonotype showed up many times. This chain links TRBV7-8 with TRBJ2-5, with D uncertain. The CDR3 contains 14 residues. V was cut by 4 bases and J by 7 bases, with 16 bases left in between. Germline V gene data show CDR1 as SGHVS and CDR2 as FQNEAQ. For the CDR3, the DNA is TGTGCCAGCAGCTCCTCGACGGTACCGGGGACCCAGTACTTC. This translates into CASSSSTVPGTQYF.

The chain's CDR3 is CASSLSGETYNEQFF. The CDR3 DNA reads TGTGCCAGCAGCTTATCCGGAGAAACCTACAATGAGCAGTTCTTC. The chain carries TRBV11-2 and TRBJ2-1; D not resolved. The CDR3 covers 15 residues. The V end was cut by 2 bases, the J end by 2 bases, with 10 bases between. Germline V lookup: CDR1 SGHAT, CDR2 FQNNGV.

This sequence joins TRBV6-2 or TRBV6-3 and TRBJ2-7, with D tentatively TRBD1 (6 bases). Germline CDR1 is MNHEY and CDR2 is SVGEGT. V was shortened by 7 bases and J by 2 bases, with 12 bases between the two germline ends. This CDR3 region has 13 residues. The CDR3 protein is CASTPDRPYEQYF. CDR3 DNA: TGTGCCAGCACGCCCGACAGGCCCTACGAGCAGTACTTC.

The table lists this clonotype with a few counts. The chain is built from TRBV7-9 and TRBJ1-2, with a weak D call TRBD1 (5 bases). The CDR3 totals 14 residues. V lost 1 base to trimming and J lost 4 bases, with 10 bases between them. Germline CDR1 is SEHNR and CDR2 is FQNEAQ (reference sequence). The CDR3 nucleotides are TGTGCCAGCAGCTTAGAGGCGGGGGGCTATGGCTACACCTTC. It codes for CASSLEAGGYGYTF.

In this sample, this clonotype turned up a few times. V is TRBV28 and J is TRBJ1-5, with a possible D match to TRBD1 (6 bases). This CDR3 region has 16 residues. The germline V gene encodes CDR1 MDHEN and CDR2 SYDVKM. V lost 8 bases and J 3 bases, leaving 20 bases between the germline ends. The CDR3 is CASGGRGGSFNQPQHF. The CDR3 coding sequence is TGTGCCAGCGGGGGCCGTGGGGGTTCTTTCAATCAGCCCCAGCATTTT. Supplemented by reference TRBV28 and TRBJ1-5, the full variable domain reads DVKVTQSSRYLVKRTGEKVFLECVQDMDHENMFWYRQDPGLGLRLIYFSYDVKMKEKGDIPEGYSVSREKKERFSLILESASTNQTSMYLCASGGRGGSFNQPQHFGDGTRLSIL.

This clonotype has just a few counts. The chain combines TRBV18 with TRBJ2-3; D is unclear. Per germline, CDR1 KGHSH and CDR2 LQKENI. Trimming took off 3 bases at V and 0 bases at J, with 7 bases between the two ends. The CDR3 consists of 14 residues. The CDR3 is CASSPVGSTDTQYF. The CDR3 nucleotides are TGTGCCAGCTCACCCGTCGGTAGCACAGATACGCAGTATTTT.

The chain carries TRBV10-3 and TRBJ2-3; D is tentatively TRBD1 or TRBD2 (5 bases each). This CDR3 spans 13 amino acids. Germline CDR1 ENHRY, CDR2 SYGVKD. Trimming shortened V by 4 bases and J by 6 bases, and 11 bases separated the two germline ends. The CDR3 coding sequence is TGTGCCATCAGTGTGAGGGGCGAGGATACGCAGTATTTT. This gives the protein CAISVRGEDTQYF.

This clonotype was seen a few times. V gene TRBV20-1 combines with J gene TRBJ2-3, with TRBD2 as a possible D gene (6 bases). From germline, CDR1 is DFQATT and CDR2 SNEGSKA (reference sequence). Trimming took off 0 bases at V and 1 base at J, with 17 bases between the two ends. The CDR3 totals 17 residues. The CDR3 sequence is CSAREVVSREGTDTQYF. CDR3 DNA: TGCAGTGCTAGAGAGGTGGTTTCGCGGGAAGGCACAGATACGCAGTATTTT.

This chain joins TRBV6-1 and TRBJ2-7; D tentatively reads TRBD1 or TRBD2 (5 bases each). The CDR3 extends over 15 amino acids. Per the germline V gene, CDR1 is MNHNS and CDR2 is SASEGT. Trimming removed 8 bases from V and 0 bases from J, with 17 bases in between. CDR3 sequence reads: CASYQVPGSSYEQYF. The CDR3 DNA is TGTGCCAGCTACCAAGTTCCAGGGAGCTCCTACGAGCAGTACTTC.

A few counts support this clonotype. The J gene is TRBJ2-2, the V gene TRBV20-1; possibly TRBD2 for D (5 bases). V shed 1 base and J shed 4 bases, with 10 bases lying between them. The CDR3 runs to 14 residues. From germline, CDR1 is DFQATT and CDR2 SNEGSKA (reference sequence). Written as DNA, the CDR3 is TGCAGTGCTAGAGGGGAGAGTGGCACCGGGGAGCTGTTTTTT. Translation gives CSARGESGTGELFF.

The V gene is TRBV12-3 or TRBV12-4, the J gene TRBJ1-4; a possible D gene is TRBD1 (6 bases). Trimming left V 3 bases short and J 4 bases short, with 9 bases between. The CDR3 loop spans 14 amino acids. In DNA, the CDR3 is TGTGCCAGCAGTTTCGCACAGGGTAATGAAAAACTGTTTTTT. It translates to CASSFAQGNEKLFF.

The chain links TRBV19 to TRBJ2-7; tentative D call: TRBD2 (6 bases). V was cut by 9 bases and J by 0 bases, with 12 bases left in between. The germline gives CDR1 LNHDA, CDR2 SQIVND (reference sequence). CDR3 size: 13 residues. CDR3 loop: CASSSAISYEQYF. The CDR3 bases are TGTGCCAGCTCTAGCGCGATCTCCTACGAGCAGTACTTC.

As regards this clonotype: One end of the junction fails to match germline, which may point to a read error. The chain combines TRBV5-3 with TRBJ1-2; D is undetermined. TRBV5-3 is an ORF; its function is uncertain. There are 15 residues in the CDR3. The CDR3 reads CASSLEQPLLYGYTF. The CDR3 coding sequence is TGTGCCAGCAGCTTGGAACAGCCTTTGCTGTATGGCTACACCTTC.

This clonotype was detected ten times or more. The V call is TRBV19, the J call TRBJ1-1; a possible D gene is TRBD1 (5 bases). This CDR3 is 13 amino acids long. Germline V gene sequence: CDR1 LNHDA, CDR2 SQIVND (reference sequence). V was pared by 5 bases and J by 4 bases, with 11 bases between. As DNA, the CDR3 is TGTGCCAGTAGTCCTCTTGGGGGCACTGAAGCTTTCTTT. It codes for CASSPLGGTEAFF.

This clonotype appeared a few times. The V call is TRBV6-2 or TRBV6-3, the J call TRBJ2-1; the match to TRBD2 covers 8 bases. Germline V gene data show CDR1 as MNHEY and CDR2 as SVGEGT. CDR3 size: 17 residues. V gave up 2 bases and J gave up 4 bases; unmatched junction bases: 10. CDR3 in amino acids: CASSYPGGPFFYNEQFF. CDR3 nucleotides: TGTGCCAGCAGTTACCCGGGAGGGCCATTTTTTTACAATGAGCAGTTCTTC.

This chain joins TRBV6-2 or TRBV6-3 and TRBJ1-5; D unresolved. CDR1 is MNHEY and CDR2 is SVGEGT in the germline V gene. V lost 6 bases to trimming and J lost 5 bases, with 5 bases between them. This CDR3 is built from 11 residues. CDR3 in DNA: TGTGCCAGCAGAAACGATCAGCCCCAGCATTTT. It specifies CASRNDQPQHF.

This clonotype came up many times. The chain carries TRBV7-2 and TRBJ2-3; D perhaps matches TRBD1 (5 bases). Between the trimmed V and J ends, which lost 7 bases and 6 bases, there was a span of 11 bases. The CDR3 is 12 amino acids. The V gene's germline CDR1 is SGHTA and CDR2 FQGNSA. The CDR3 here is CASTGAGDTQYF. In DNA, the CDR3 is TGTGCCAGCACCGGTGCAGGGGATACGCAGTATTTT. Full variable domain (remainder filled in from reference TRBV7-2 and TRBJ2-3): GAGVSQSPSNKVTEKGKDVELRCDPISGHTALYWYRQSLGQGLEFLIYFQGNSAPDKSGLPSDRFSAERTGGSVSTLTIQRTQQEDSAVYLCASTGAGDTQYFGPGTRLTVL.

A few counts support this clonotype. J is TRBJ2-7 and V is TRBV6-1; D is perhaps TRBD1 (5 bases). CDR1 is MNHNS and CDR2 is SASEGT in the germline V gene. V dropped 6 bases and J dropped 4 bases, with 16 bases sitting between them. The CDR3 runs 14 residues. In nucleotides, the CDR3 is TGTGCCAGCAGACCAGGGTCCCGGTGGTACGAGCAGTACTTC. Translating gives CASRPGSRWYEQYF.

This clonotype has a count of ten or more. The V and J genes are TRBV7-8 and TRBJ1-5, with a weak D call TRBD1 (5 bases). This CDR3 has 17 amino acids. The germline V gene has CDR1 SGHVS and CDR2 FQNEAQ. V lost 5 bases to trimming and J lost 6 bases, with 23 bases between them. CDR3 DNA sequence: TGTGCCAGCAGCCTAATAGAAAGGGGAGGGTACGGTCAGCCCCAGCATTTT. Protein sequence: CASSLIERGGYGQPQHF.

The chain combines TRBV12-3 or TRBV12-4 with TRBJ2-5, with unresolved D. V dropped 1 base and J dropped 2 bases, with 8 bases sitting between them. The CDR3 is 14 residues long. The CDR3 reads CASSLGSLQETQYF. The CDR3 DNA is TGTGCCAGCAGTTTAGGGTCACTACAAGAGACCCAGTACTTC.

This clonotype came up many times. This chain uses TRBV7-2 with TRBJ1-4; D possibly corresponds to TRBD1 (5 bases). V was clipped by 0 bases and J by 8 bases, with 13 bases between them. This CDR3 has 15 amino acids. Per germline, CDR1 SGHTA and CDR2 FQGNSA. CDR3 coding DNA: TGTGCCAGCAGCTTAGCTTTAGGGGCAACCGAAAAACTGTTTTTT. Its translation is CASSLALGATEKLFF.

The J gene is TRBJ2-5, the V gene TRBV20-1; D possibly uses TRBD1 or TRBD2 (6 bases each). CDR1 DFQATT and CDR2 SNEGSKA come from the germline V gene (reference sequence). V was cut by 3 bases and J by 4 bases, with 15 bases left in between. The CDR3 has 14 amino acids. CDR3 sequence: CSARRDGGGETQYF. In DNA, the CDR3 is TGCAGTGCTAGGAGGGATGGAGGGGGAGAGACCCAGTACTTC.

This clonotype has just a few counts. V and J are TRBV6-5 and TRBJ2-1, with TRBD2 matching over 14 bases. The CDR3 has 16 residues. V gave up 7 bases and J gave up 7 bases; unmatched junction bases: 9. The V gene's germline CDR1 is MNHEY and CDR2 SVGAGI. DNA of the CDR3: TGTGCCAGCACCGCCCTAGGGACTAGCGGGAGAAATGAGCAGTTCTTC. This sequence encodes CASTALGTSGRNEQFF.

This clonotype was detected only a few times. The rearrangement uses TRBV14 and TRBJ2-1, with 10 bases that match TRBD2. Germline V gene sequence: CDR1 SGHDN, CDR2 FVKESK. The V and J ends lost 1 base and 9 bases, in that order; junction bases with no gene match: 3. CDR3 length: 14 residues. CDR3 bases: TGTGCCAGCAGCCAAGTGAGCGGGAGGGTTGAGCAGTTCTTC. This sequence encodes CASSQVSGRVEQFF.

This clonotype has ten or more counts. The chain carries TRBV6-5 and TRBJ1-5; 8 bases agree with TRBD1. CDR3 length: 17 residues. Germline trimming cut 2 bases from V and 3 bases from J; bases unmatched to any gene: 9. Per germline, CDR1 MNHEY and CDR2 SVGAGI. The chain's CDR3 is CASSYLTGEGSNQPQHF. CDR3 bases: TGTGCCAGCAGTTACCTGACAGGGGAGGGGTCCAATCAGCCCCAGCATTTT.

This clonotype was found a few times. CDR3 DNA sequence: TGCAGCACTCGGACAGGTTCTGGAAACACCATATATTTT. Residues: CSTRTGSGNTIYF. The chain uses TRBV29-1 and TRBJ1-3; TRBD1 agrees at 7 bases. This CDR3 region has 13 residues. From germline, CDR1 is SQVTM and CDR2 ANQGSEA. J was trimmed by 1 base and V by 8 bases; bases with no gene match: 5. The full variable domain, completed using reference TRBV29-1 and TRBJ1-3, is SAVISQKPSRDICQRGTSLTIQCQVDSQVTMMFWYRQQPGQSLTLIATANQGSEATYESGFVIDKFPISRPNLTFSTLTVSNMSPEDSSIYLCSTRTGSGNTIYFGEGSWLTVV.

Comment on this clonotype: Relative to the germline gene, one junction end is altered; a read error may explain this. The CDR3 nucleotides read TGTGCCACCAGTGGGGACAGTGGAAACACCATATGTTTT. Translated, it gives CATSGDSGNTICF. The gene calls are TRBV24-1 and TRBJ1-3; 7 bases fit TRBD1. CDR3 length: 13 residues. Per the germline V gene, CDR1 is KGHDR and CDR2 is SFDVKD.

This chain connects TRBV24-1 to TRBJ1-5; TRBD1 might be the D (5 bases). This CDR3 is 16 amino acids long. The V end lost 3 bases, the J end lost 2 bases, and 13 bases lay between the germline ends. CDR1 and CDR2 from the germline V gene are KGHDR and SFDVKD. The CDR3 is CATSDPAGAGNQPQHF. CDR3 nucleotide sequence: TGTGCCACCAGTGATCCCGCCGGGGCCGGCAATCAGCCCCAGCATTTT.

V gene TRBV30 combines with J gene TRBJ2-5; D remains unclear. V was trimmed by 3 bases and J by 5 bases, leaving 16 bases between them. Looked up from germline, CDR1 is GTSNPN and CDR2 is SVGIG (reference sequence). This CDR3 comprises 14 residues. The CDR3 region has the DNA TGTGCCTGGAGCCTAGGAGTCGGTCAGGAGACCCAGTACTTC. This translates into CAWSLGVGQETQYF. Variable domain in full (rest from reference TRBV30 and TRBJ2-5): SQTIHQWPATLVQPVGSPLSLECTVEGTSNPNLYWYRQAAGRGLQLLFYSVGIGQISSEVPQNLSASRPQDRQFILSSKKLLLSDSGFYLCAWSLGVGQETQYFGPGTRLLVL.

With regard to this clonotype: The junction does not match germline at one end; this may be a read error. This chain links TRBV27 with TRBJ2-1; 7 bases are shared with TRBD1. The germline V gene encodes CDR1 MNHEY and CDR2 SMNVEV (reference sequence). The CDR3 is 16 amino acids. The CDR3 DNA reads as TGTGCCAGCAGCCCCATCACTGGGACAGCCCGTAATGCGCAGTTCTTC. Translated: CASSPITGTARNAQFF.